One and the same sample provided the 15 T cell receptor delta chains below, sequenced in a study of gamma-delta T cells after stem cell transplantation. TCRdb made new clone calls on the RT-PCR reads using CATT. The data contain around 2,000 delta-chain clones, 24% of them singletons. Material: gamma-delta T cells. These receptors all stem from a human donor. It is not recorded whose cells these are; they may come from a transplant donor.

This clone was seen a handful of times. The V and J genes are TRDV2 and TRDJ3, with 9 positions matching TRDD3. Trimming cost V 3 bases and J 1 base; bases outside gene matches: 15. CDR1 is GEAIGNYY, CDR2 EKD, per germline. The CDR3 consists of 21 residues. The CDR3 DNA sequence: TGTGCCTGTGACGTCATACGCCCGGGGGATACTGGTTCCTGGGACACCCGACAGATGTTTTTC. Translating gives CACDVIRPGDTGSWDTRQMFF.

This clone was detected a few times. This chain connects TRDV2 to TRDJ1, with 8 bases matching TRDD3. V was pared by 3 bases and J by 1 base, with 18 bases of the junction left unmatched. Germline V gene data show CDR1 as GEAIGNYY and CDR2 as EKD. The CDR3 totals 19 residues. This CDR3 is CACDSVLGVAPHSTDKLIF. CDR3 DNA sequence: TGTGCCTGTGACTCAGTACTGGGGGTCGCTCCCCATTCCACCGATAAACTCATCTTT.

CDR3 nucleotides: TGTGCTCTTGGGGAAATATCCTACAGAGCTCCCCTTTCTTGGGGGAAAACAAAGACCGATAAACTCATCTTT. Amino acids: CALGEISYRAPLSWGKTKTDKLIF. The V and J genes are TRDV1 and TRDJ1, with D perhaps TRDD3 (7 bases). The CDR3 runs 24 residues. Trimming pared 2 bases from V and 2 bases from J, leaving 39 bases between. Germline V gene lookup returns CDR1 TSWWSYY and CDR2 QGS.

This clone was observed a few times. This may be a read error: a much more frequent sequence differs by one nucleotide. Within the sample, other DNA sequences also encode this same CDR3. In nucleotides, the CDR3 is TGCGCCTGTGACGTACTGGGGGATAATCCCGATAAACTCATCTTT. It yields the protein CACDVLGDNPDKLIF. V usage is TRDV2 and J usage is TRDJ1, with TRDD3 matching over 11 bases. This CDR3 has 15 residues. Per germline, CDR1 GEAIGNYY and CDR2 EKD.

Points on this clone: The protein held in TCRdb is that of a much larger clone and does not match this DNA's translation at residue 14, likely because of a read error; the protein shown is translated from the DNA. The V and J genes are TRDV2 and TRDJ1, with D possibly being TRDD3 (5 bases). This CDR3 comprises 16 residues. Germline V gene sequence: CDR1 GEAIGNYY, CDR2 EKD. CDR3 nucleotides: TGTGCCTGTGACACCGTCGGGGAACTGTACACCGATAAACACATCTTT. Translated, it gives CACDTVGELYTDKHIF.

Worth noting for this clone: Given a far larger clone just one base away, this is likely a sequencing read error. V and J are TRDV2 and TRDJ1; TRDD3 matches 11 bases. Germline loops: CDR1 GEAIGNYY, CDR2 EKD. V lost 3 bases to trimming and J lost 2 bases; unmatched junction nucleotides: 28. CDR3 length: 23 residues. In nucleotides, the CDR3 is TGTGCCTGTGACCTCCTCTTTAGTGCCCGCGATGGGGGATACGTGTTTTTGACCGATAAACTCATCTTT. It specifies CACDLLFSARDGGYVFLTDKLIF.

This clone is medium-sized in the sample. The gene calls are TRDV1 and TRDJ1; 8 positions match TRDD3. CDR1 TSWWSYY and CDR2 QGS come from the germline V gene. Germline trimming cut 3 bases from V and 2 bases from J; bases unmatched to any gene: 11. The CDR3 sequence is 17 residues long. The CDR3 is CALGDCLLGVPTDKLIF. CDR3 bases: TGTGCTCTTGGGGACTGTTTACTGGGGGTCCCTACCGATAAACTCATCTTT.

As to this clone: This DNA's translation differs at residue 13 from TCRdb's protein, which comes from a much larger clone; a read error is likely, and the protein shown is translated from the DNA. This chain connects TRDV2 to TRDJ1, with unresolved D. The CDR3 extends over 16 amino acids. The germline V gene has CDR1 GEAIGNYY and CDR2 EKD. This chain's CDR3 is CACDTLSARYTDRLIF. The CDR3 DNA is TGTGCCTGTGACACCCTATCCGCCAGGTACACCGATAGACTCATCTTT.

In its sample, this clone was seen a few times. It may be a read error: a sequence one base away is much more abundant. In the same sample, other DNA sequences code for this CDR3. The J gene is TRDJ1, the V gene TRDV2; 9 bases map to TRDD3. CDR1 and CDR2 (germline): GEAIGNYY, EKD. Germline trimming cut 1 base from V and 2 bases from J; bases unmatched to any gene: 7. This CDR3 contains 16 residues. CDR3 in DNA: TGTGCCTGTGACACGCTGGGGGATCTGGTAACCGATAAACTCATCTTT. Residues: CACDTLGDLVTDKLIF.

A note on this clone: A much larger clone differs by one base, so this may be a read error. The CDR3 reads CACDPVVSAGGYFRTPGSWDTRQMFF. CDR3 sequence (DNA): TGTGCCTGTGACCCCGTAGTCAGTGCTGGGGGATACTTCCGTACACCAGGATCCTGGGACACCCGACAGATGTTTTTC. The chain couples TRDV2 to TRDJ3; 11 bases map to TRDD3. In germline, CDR1 is GEAIGNYY, CDR2 EKD. There are 26 residues in the CDR3. V lost 3 bases and J lost 1; bases outside the gene matches: 28.

A word on this clone: TCRdb's protein for this DNA is that of a much larger clone and differs from the translation at residue 11, likely a read error; the protein shown is the DNA translation. The rearrangement links TRDV3 to TRDJ1; the match to TRDD3 covers 9 bases. Germline V gene sequence: CDR1 TVYSNPD, CDR2 GDNSRS (reference sequence). V lost 2 bases and J lost 3; bases outside the gene matches: 13. The CDR3 extends over 16 amino acids. The DNA of the CDR3 is TGTGCCTTTGGACGGTGGGGGATAGAGGGCGCCGATAAACTCATCTTT. This translates into CAFGRWGIEGADKLIF.

In its sample, this clone ranks as large. Other DNA sequences in this sample translate to the same CDR3. The chain joins TRDV2 to TRDJ1; TRDD3 aligns across 8 bases. This CDR3 comprises 16 residues. The germline V gene encodes CDR1 GEAIGNYY and CDR2 EKD. V lost 3 bases, J lost 5 bases, and 13 bases stayed unmatched. CDR3 nucleotides: TGTGCCTGTGACTTCTTGGAGGGATACGCGGGGGATAAACTCATCTTT. Amino acids: CACDFLEGYAGDKLIF.

Regarding this clone: A read error is likely here: a far larger clone is one base away. This sample also contains other DNA sequences that code for the same CDR3. The V and J genes are TRDV2 and TRDJ3, with D perhaps TRDD3 (6 bases). This CDR3 is built from 23 residues. CDR1 and CDR2 (germline): GEAIGNYY, EKD. The CDR3 sequence is CACDTLTPLTGIQSSWDTRQMFF. The CDR3 DNA follows: TGCGCCTGTGACACGCTGACGCCCCTGACGGGGATCCAGAGCTCCTGGGACACCCGACAGATGTTTTTC.

A remark on this clone: Given a far larger clone just one base away, this is likely a sequencing read error. The same CDR3 is also encoded by other DNA sequences in this sample. The chain is built from TRDV2 and TRDJ1, with D unresolved. This CDR3 comprises 16 residues. Germline V lookup: CDR1 GEAIGNYY, CDR2 EKD. CDR3 nucleotide sequence: TGTGCCTGCGACACCCTGGCCGGGCCGGGCACCGATAAACTCATCTTT. The encoded protein is CACDTLAGPGTDKLIF.

To note about this clone: The sample has other DNA sequences that encode this CDR3 too. The rearrangement joins TRDV1 to TRDJ1; 9 nucleotides align to TRDD3. The CDR3 contains 23 residues. Germline CDR1 and CDR2: TSWWSYY and QGS. V trimming: 0 bases; J trimming: 11 bases; junction bases outside the gene matches: 34. The CDR3 reads CALGELITANLLPYWGRPTRLIF. The CDR3 DNA sequence: TGTGCTCTTGGGGAACTGATTACGGCAAACCTACTTCCGTACTGGGGGAGACCAACTCGCCTCATCTTT.